A selection of T cell receptor beta chains follows, all from one sample in a study of T-cell reconstitution after alpha-beta-depleted transplantation in children. Each CDR3 protein is one row after TCRdb ran MiXCR on the PCR reads. The sample includes about 460,000 distinct CDR3 sequences, 10% to 12% of them seen just once. The specimen comprised PBMCs, mostly from graft donor cells, sampled 180 days after TCRalphabeta/CD19-depleted stem cell transplant. Receptor source: a female patient between 2 and 15 years old who had a stem cell transplant for aplastic anemia, so the T cells may come from the graft donor. Both conserved end residues are part of each CDR3. The D gene is left open where the match is weak. For some rows the clone size is stated as once, few or many, or as a class when expanded; others skip it.

V,size,J,D,DNA,CDR3
TRBV27,.,TRBJ2-2,.,TGTGCCAGCAACAGGGCTCAGCGGGGCACCGGGGAGCTGTTTTTT,CASNRAQRGTGELFF
TRBV5-1,few,TRBJ1-1,TRBD1,TGCGCCAGCAGCTTTGACAGGGCGTCGCCTGAAGCTTTCTTT,CASSFDRASPEAFF
TRBV5-1,many,TRBJ2-5,TRBD2,TGCGCCAGCAGCTTGTTCGGGAGGACGGAGACCCAGTACTTC,CASSLFGRTETQYF
TRBV12-3/TRBV12-4,few,TRBJ1-5,.,TGTGCCAGCAGGGCCGGGACATCAGCCTATAGCAATCAGCCCCAGCATTTT,CASRAGTSAYSNQPQHF
TRBV19,few,TRBJ1-2,.,TGTGCCAGTAGTATCGGGATAGGACGGGGCCAAAGACCCTACACCTTC,CASSIGIGRGQRPYTF
TRBV12-3/TRBV12-4,.,TRBJ2-1,TRBD2,TGTGCCAGCAGAAGAGCCGGGACTAGCAATGAGCAGTTCTTC,CASRRAGTSNEQFF
TRBV5-1,.,TRBJ1-1,.,TGCGCCAGCAGCTTGGCTCATGCAGGGGTCACTGAAGCTTTCTTT,CASSLAHAGVTEAFF
TRBV12-3/TRBV12-4,.,TRBJ1-2,.,TGTGCCAGCAGCGCTGATGTCAGGGGTAACTATGGCTACACCTTC,CASSADVRGNYGYTF
TRBV12-3/TRBV12-4,many,TRBJ2-3,.,TGTGCCAGCAGTTTAGGACAGTCCTTCGTCGATACGCAGTATTTT,CASSLGQSFVDTQYF
TRBV20-1,.,TRBJ2-6,TRBD1,TGCAGTGCTCCATCCTACAGGGGAATCCTCTCTGGGGCCAACGTCCTGACTTTC,CSAPSYRGILSGANVLTF
TRBV6-2/TRBV6-3,.,TRBJ2-7,.,TGTGCCAGCAGTTACCCTAGCTACGAGCAGTACTTC,CASSYPSYEQYF
TRBV6-2/TRBV6-3,.,TRBJ1-5,.,TGTGCCAGCAGTTGGGTAGGGCACAGCAATCAGCCCCAGCATTTT,CASSWVGHSNQPQHF
TRBV5-6,many,TRBJ2-7,TRBD1,TGTGCCAGCAGCTTGGGACAGGGTGGCTATACGAACGAGCAGTACTTC,CASSLGQGGYTNEQYF
TRBV20-1,.,TRBJ1-4,TRBD1,TGCAGTGCTAGGACAGGGGGCAAAAATGAAAAACTGTTTTTT,CSARTGGKNEKLFF
TRBV5-6,.,TRBJ1-1,.,TGTGCCAGCAGTTCTCCGGGACACTTACTGAACACTGAAGCTTTCTTT,CASSSPGHLLNTEAFF
TRBV20-1,.,TRBJ2-2,TRBD1,TGCAGTGCTTCCCTCGGGACAGGGAACACCGGGGAGCTGTTTTTT,CSASLGTGNTGELFF
TRBV10-3,.,TRBJ2-1,.,TGTGCCATCCGGACTGAATCCTACAATGAGCAGTTCTTC,CAIRTESYNEQFF
TRBV4-2,.,TRBJ1-6,.,TGTGCCAGCAGCGTCCCCCCTAGGACCCTCCACTTT,CASSVPPRTLHF
TRBV18,.,TRBJ2-2,.,TGTGCCAGCTCACCGAATGGTATCGACAGGGAGCTGTTTTTT,CASSPNGIDRELFF
TRBV12-3/TRBV12-4,.,TRBJ2-1,.,TGTGCCAGCGGCTCCGAGGAGTGGTCCTACAATGAGCAGTTCTTC,CASGSEEWSYNEQFF
TRBV18,.,TRBJ2-2,.,TGTGCCAGCCCAAAATTCCGGATATCAAACACCGGGGAGCTGTTTTTT,CASPKFRISNTGELFF
TRBV7-2,few,TRBJ2-3,TRBD2,TGTGCCAGCAGCACCCAAGCGGGAGTGTTGACAGATACGCAGTATTTT,CASSTQAGVLTDTQYF
TRBV5-1,few,TRBJ2-7,TRBD1,TGCGCCAGCAGCTTGGCCAGGGGGAACGAGCAGTACTTC,CASSLARGNEQYF
TRBV29-1,many,TRBJ1-1,.,TGCAGCGTTGTTAATACCAACAGAGTCAACACTGAAGCTTTCTTT,CSVVNTNRVNTEAFF
TRBV4-3,few,TRBJ2-1,TRBD1,TGCGCCAGCAGCCAAGACGGCAGGGGGCCGTACAATGAGCAGTTCTTC,CASSQDGRGPYNEQFF
TRBV7-8,few,TRBJ2-4,TRBD2,TGTGCCAGCAGCTTATCGGCGGGAGAAAACATTCAGTACTTC,CASSLSAGENIQYF
TRBV29-1,few,TRBJ2-5,TRBD1,TGCAGCGTTGAGGTTATGGGGGCAGGGGGCTTGGAGACCCAGTACTTC,CSVEVMGAGGLETQYF
TRBV10-3,.,TRBJ2-7,TRBD1,TGTGCCATCAGTGCGTGGACAGGGGGCTACGAGCAGTACTTC,CAISAWTGGYEQYF
TRBV9,.,TRBJ1-3,.,TGTGCCAGCAGCCCAGAGGGGCCAGGTCCCTCTGGAAACACCATATATTTT,CASSPEGPGPSGNTIYF
TRBV4-3,.,TRBJ2-3,.,TGCGCCAGCAGCCAAGAGGGGGCACTAGATACGCAGTATTTT,CASSQEGALDTQYF
TRBV19,few,TRBJ1-1,.,TGTGCCAGTAGTATAGATCATGGGGGGAACACTGAAGCTTTCTTT,CASSIDHGGNTEAFF
TRBV11-2,many,TRBJ2-3,.,TGTGCCAGCAGCTTCCCGCCACGGACAGTGTCAGATACGCAGTATTTT,CASSFPPRTVSDTQYF
TRBV20-1,few,TRBJ2-4,.,TGCAGTGCACCGACAGCCGGAGACAAAAACATTCAGTACTTC,CSAPTAGDKNIQYF
TRBV21-1,.,TRBJ1-5,.,TGTGCCAGCAGCAAAGTGGGGCAGAGCAGAGGGGGGAATCAGCCCCAGCATTTT,CASSKVGQSRGGNQPQHF
TRBV3-1,.,TRBJ2-6,TRBD1,TGTGCCAGCAGCCTCCGGGGCAGGGGGCTCTCTGGGGCCAACGTCCTGACTTTC,CASSLRGRGLSGANVLTF
TRBV29-1,few,TRBJ1-2,.,TGCAGCGCTTCCGGGACCATAGATCATAGCTATGGCTACACCTTC,CSASGTIDHSYGYTF
TRBV18,many,TRBJ2-3,.,TGTGCCAGCTCACCAGGACAAACTAGCACAGATACGCAGTATTTT,CASSPGQTSTDTQYF